Listed below are T cell receptor beta chains from one sample, sequenced in a study of T cell changes during pregnancy in multiple sclerosis. The protocol was immunoSEQ multiplex PCR, while the TCRdb copy is restricted to in-frame clones and leaves out a portion. The repertoire consists of about 97,000 clones, with approximately 91% occurring once and the leading ten covering over 3%. Specimen: peripheral blood, collected in the second trimester of pregnancy. These receptors were collected from a female donor with multiple sclerosis, enrolled in a pregnancy study. The CDR3 runs from the conserved cysteine through the conserved F or W. A D gene is named only where the DNA matches it firmly. The listing skips clone size in some rows; elsewhere it reads once, few, many or a size class.

TRBV9	few	TRBD1	TRBJ1-1	TGTGCCAGCAGCGAAGACAGGGTTGGGAGGACTGAAGCTTTCTTT	CASSEDRVGRTEAFF
TRBV4-1	-	TRBD1	TRBJ1-2	TGCGCCAGCAGCCACCTGGACAGGGCGGACTATGGCTACACCTTC	CASSHLDRADYGYTF
TRBV15	-	TRBD1	TRBJ2-1	TGTGCCACCAGCCCAACGGACAGGGACAATGAGCAGTTCTTC	CATSPTDRDNEQFF
TRBV27	-	-	TRBJ1-4	TGTGCCAGCAGTTTCGGGGGAACTAATGAAAAACTGTTTTTT	CASSFGGTNEKLFF
TRBV5-1	-	TRBD2	TRBJ2-1	TGCGCCAGCAGCCCTGGAGCGGGAGGGAACTACAATGAGCAGTTCTTC	CASSPGAGGNYNEQFF
TRBV6-5	-	TRBD2	TRBJ2-3	TGTGCCAGCAGACGGGCGGGAGGTGGGACAGATACGCAGTATTTT	CASRRAGGGTDTQYF
TRBV27	-	TRBD1	TRBJ2-3	TGTGCCAGCAGTTACAGGGGGTTGACAGATACGCAGTATTTT	CASSYRGLTDTQYF
TRBV28	once	TRBD1	TRBJ1-4	TGTGCCAGCAGAGAACAGGGGGGCTTTGGTGAAAAACTGTTTTTT	CASREQGGFGEKLFF
TRBV5-6	-	-	TRBJ2-6	TGTGCCAGCAGCCTCGCGGGACTCATCTCTGGGGCCAACGTCCTGACTTTC	CASSLAGLISGANVLTF
TRBV6-1	-	-	TRBJ2-1	TGTGCCAGCAGAGGCCGACTAGAACCCTACAATGAGCAGTTCTTC	CASRGRLEPYNEQFF
TRBV5-6	-	TRBD2	TRBJ2-7	TGTGCCAGCAGCTCCCGGACTAGCACGTACTACGAGCAGTACTTC	CASSSRTSTYYEQYF
TRBV5-1	once	-	TRBJ2-5	TGCGCCAGCACCCAAACCCAACTGTCCTCAGAGACCCAGTACTTC	CASTQTQLSSETQYF
TRBV2	-	TRBD2	TRBJ2-1	TGTGCCAGCGGTGGGACTAGCGGGAGGAATGAGCAGTTCTTC	CASGGTSGRNEQFF
TRBV5-1	-	TRBD1	TRBJ2-2	TGCGCCAGCAGAATGTGGGACAGGAACACCGGGGAGCTGTTTTTT	CASRMWDRNTGELFF
TRBV5-6	-	TRBD1	TRBJ2-1	TGTGCCAGCAGCTTGGGGGACAGGGCCTACAATGAGCAGTTCTTC	CASSLGDRAYNEQFF
TRBV2	few	TRBD2	TRBJ2-1	TGTGCCAGCAGTAGATTAACTAGCGGGAGTGATGAGCAGTTCTTC	CASSRLTSGSDEQFF
TRBV5-4	few	TRBD1	TRBJ1-2	TGTGCCAGCAGCTTGGCCCAGGGGGCAGTCAGCTACACCTTC	CASSLAQGAVSYTF
TRBV5-4	once	TRBD2	TRBJ2-1	TGTGCCAGCACCCCTGCGGGAGGGCACAATGAGCAGTTCTTC	CASTPAGGHNEQFF
TRBV14	-	TRBD1	TRBJ2-2	TGTGCCAGCAGCCTCCGGACAGGCCTGAACACCGGGGAGCTGTTTTTT	CASSLRTGLNTGELFF
TRBV18	-	-	TRBJ2-7	TGTGCCAGCTCACCTCTCCGGGACAACACCTACGAGCAGTACTTC	CASSPLRDNTYEQYF
TRBV9	-	TRBD2	TRBJ2-5	TGTGCCAGCAGCGTGGCTAGCGGGAGACGGGAGACCCAGTACTTC	CASSVASGRRETQYF
TRBV5-6	once	TRBD2	TRBJ2-3	TGTGCCAGCAGCTTCGGACTAGCGGGAGGAAGGACAGATACGCAGTATTTT	CASSFGLAGGRTDTQYF
TRBV5-8	-	-	TRBJ2-3	TGTGCCAGCAGCCTTCAGGGGGGCAGCCCGATCACAGATACGCAGTATTTT	CASSLQGGSPITDTQYF